The rows below give T cell receptor beta chains drawn from one sample of a study of a mutant IDH1 vaccine in newly diagnosed glioma. Here immunoSEQ multiplex PCR was the method, and the copy in TCRdb shows in-frame clones only, minus some. The sample includes 65,000 to 70,000 clones, approximately 83% of them seen just once. The sequencing here drew on PBMCs, taken from a glioma patient treated with radiotherapy, temozolomide or both. All receptors derive from a man aged 25 to 45 with glioma. The CDR3 runs from the conserved cysteine through the conserved F or W. Each record gives: CDR3 DNA, CDR3 protein, D gene, V gene, clone size, J gene. The D gene is left open where the match is weak. Clone size appears in some rows only: once, few, many, or a class for an expanded clone.

CDR3 DNA: TGTGCCAGCAGCTCGCGGGTTGGACAGCTCCAAGAGACCCAGTACTTC
CDR3 protein: CASSSRVGQLQETQYF
D gene: NA
V gene: TRBV7-6
clone size: NA
J gene: TRBJ2-5

CDR3 DNA: TGTGCCAGCAGCAAGGGCCAGGGGTTCCGCTATGGCTACACCTTC
CDR3 protein: CASSKGQGFRYGYTF
D gene: NA
V gene: TRBV6-5
clone size: NA
J gene: TRBJ1-2

CDR3 DNA: TGTGCCAGCTCACCGGACAGGATGGGATATGGCTACACCTTC
CDR3 protein: CASSPDRMGYGYTF
D gene: TRBD1
V gene: TRBV18
clone size: NA
J gene: TRBJ1-2

CDR3 DNA: TGCGCCAGCAGCTTGGGTGACGCCAGCTCTGGAAACACCATATATTTT
CDR3 protein: CASSLGDASSGNTIYF
D gene: NA
V gene: TRBV5-1
clone size: NA
J gene: TRBJ1-3

CDR3 DNA: TGTGCCAGCAGTGAAGGGGCAGCCCTGGGGAACACCATATATTTT
CDR3 protein: CASSEGAALGNTIYF
D gene: NA
V gene: TRBV2
clone size: NA
J gene: TRBJ1-3

CDR3 DNA: TGTGCCAGTAGTATAGCCACTTCGTATCCTAATCAGCCCCAGCATTTT
CDR3 protein: CASSIATSYPNQPQHF
D gene: NA
V gene: TRBV19
clone size: NA
J gene: TRBJ1-5

CDR3 DNA: TGTGCCAGCAGCAAAGGGACAGGGGAGGGCAAAAACATTCAGTACTTC
CDR3 protein: CASSKGTGEGKNIQYF
D gene: TRBD1
V gene: TRBV14
clone size: NA
J gene: TRBJ2-4

CDR3 DNA: TGTGCCAGTAGTTCAGGGGGCACCTCACCCCTCCACTTT
CDR3 protein: CASSSGGTSPLHF
D gene: TRBD1
V gene: TRBV19
clone size: few
J gene: TRBJ1-6

CDR3 DNA: TGTGCCAGCAACCGGGACACCAGAATTAGCACTGAAGCTTTCTTT
CDR3 protein: CASNRDTRISTEAFF
D gene: NA
V gene: TRBV7-8
clone size: NA
J gene: TRBJ1-1

CDR3 DNA: TGCGCCAGCAGTGATCGAGGGGGACTAAGCAATCAGCCCCAGCATTTT
CDR3 protein: CASSDRGGLSNQPQHF
D gene: NA
V gene: TRBV10-2
clone size: NA
J gene: TRBJ1-5

CDR3 DNA: TGTGCCAGCAGTTACCCCAGGGGGCGCCACACCGGGGAGCTGTTTTTT
CDR3 protein: CASSYPRGRHTGELFF
D gene: TRBD1
V gene: TRBV6-5
clone size: NA
J gene: TRBJ2-2

CDR3 DNA: TGTGCCAGCAGAGACCCTAAACGGCTGAACTATGGCTACACCTTC
CDR3 protein: CASRDPKRLNYGYTF
D gene: NA
V gene: TRBV28
clone size: NA
J gene: TRBJ1-2

CDR3 DNA: TGTGCCAGTAGTCCTGGGTGGCGGGAAAAACTGTTTTTT
CDR3 protein: CASSPGWREKLFF
D gene: NA
V gene: TRBV19
clone size: NA
J gene: TRBJ1-4